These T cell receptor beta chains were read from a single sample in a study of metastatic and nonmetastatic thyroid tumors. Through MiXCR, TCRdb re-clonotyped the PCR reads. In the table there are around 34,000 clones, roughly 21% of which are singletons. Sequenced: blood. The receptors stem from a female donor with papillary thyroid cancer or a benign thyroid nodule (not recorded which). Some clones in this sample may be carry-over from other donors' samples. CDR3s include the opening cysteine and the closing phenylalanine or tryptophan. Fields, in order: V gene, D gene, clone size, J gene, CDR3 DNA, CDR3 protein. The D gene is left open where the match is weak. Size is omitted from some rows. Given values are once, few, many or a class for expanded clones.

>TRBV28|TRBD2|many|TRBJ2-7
TGTGCCAGCAGTTTAGTTAGCGGGGGGGCCTACGAGCAGTACTTC
CASSLVSGGAYEQYF
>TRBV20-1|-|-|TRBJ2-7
TGCAGTGCTAGAGAAAGAGGCTTCTCCTACGAGCAGTACTTC
CSARERGFSYEQYF
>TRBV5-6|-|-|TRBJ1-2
TGTGCCAGCAGCCCCGGACGTACCAACTATGGCTACACCTTC
CASSPGRTNYGYTF
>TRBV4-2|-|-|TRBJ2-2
TGTGCCAGCAGCCAAGGACTAGACACCGGGGAGCTGTTTTTT
CASSQGLDTGELFF
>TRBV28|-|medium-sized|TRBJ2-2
TGTGCCAGCAGTCCCCGGAACACCGGGGAGCTGTTTTTT
CASSPRNTGELFF
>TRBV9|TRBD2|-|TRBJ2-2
TGTGCCAGCAGCGTATACGCTCTAGCGGGAGTTGGGACCGGGGAGCTGTTTTTT
CASSVYALAGVGTGELFF
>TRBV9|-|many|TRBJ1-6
TGTGCCAGCAGCGTAGATCCAGGGGCGTTTAATTCACCCCTCCACTTT
CASSVDPGAFNSPLHF
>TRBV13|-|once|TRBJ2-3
TGTGCCAGCAGCTTACGGACATTAAGCACAGATACGCAGTATTTT
CASSLRTLSTDTQYF
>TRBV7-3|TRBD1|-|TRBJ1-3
TGTGCCAGCAGCTTACGTTGGGGACAGGGACGAATGCTTGGAAACACCATATATTTT
CASSLRWGQGRMLGNTIYF
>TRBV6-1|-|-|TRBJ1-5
TGTGCCAGCAGTAAAATTACCCCGTGGGGTCGGAATCAGCCCCAGCATTTT
CASSKITPWGRNQPQHF
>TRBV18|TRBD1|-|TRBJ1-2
TGTGCCAGCTCACCACCGTCGACAGGGGAGTTCTATGGCTACACCTTC
CASSPPSTGEFYGYTF